This T cell receptor (beta chain) was retrieved from a study of blood T cell repertoires in COVID-19. Across the whole study: Samples representing acute and convalescent COVID-19 were sourced from the United States, Italy and Spain. Sources were T cells, B-cell-depleted T cells, or PBMCs; the material itself was cDNA or gDNA.

Generated by immunoSEQ multiplex PCR, the TCRdb table keeps only in-frame clones and is missing some. The sample holds some 420,000 clones, 80% to 90% seen once. The CDR3 is 14 residues long. Germline V gene lookup returns CDR1 LNHDA and CDR2 SQIVND (reference sequence). V lost 6 bases, J lost 8 bases, and 8 bases stayed unmatched. In Cohort 3, a recovered donor had either two negative PCRs, clearance, or symptom resolution. Sample: PBMCs or T cells enriched from blood (not recorded which). The V gene is TRBV19, the J gene TRBJ2-1; 9 bases agree with TRBD1. The sequence was collected from a man aged 25-45 years who had recovered from COVID-19. The CDR3 reads CASSQTGGNDEQFF. The CDR3 DNA is TGTGCCAGTAGCCAGACAGGGGGGAACGATGAGCAGTTCTTC.